These T cell receptor beta chains were read from a single sample in a study of blood T cells in healthy people across ages. MiXCR, run by TCRdb on the 5' RACE reads, gives a single entry per CDR3 protein. The repertoire has about 570,000 distinct CDR3 sequences, approximately 25% of them found once; the top ten carry around 20%. The specimen was blood. These receptors were obtained from a woman in her 70s in good health. The CDR3 runs from the conserved cysteine through the conserved F or W. Fields, in order: D gene, V gene, CDR3 protein. The D gene is left open where the match is weak.

d_call: -
v_call: TRBV12-3/TRBV12-4
cdr3_aa: CASGGSGTSEAFF

d_call: -
v_call: TRBV7-2
cdr3_aa: CASNQGRSDTQYF

d_call: TRBD1
v_call: TRBV12-3/TRBV12-4
cdr3_aa: CASSTRPGTENF

d_call: -
v_call: TRBV7-9
cdr3_aa: CASSPSGRQKRAFF

d_call: -
v_call: TRBV24-1
cdr3_aa: CATSPPGVTGELFF

d_call: -
v_call: TRBV5-5
cdr3_aa: CASSLVPGPTYEQYF

d_call: -
v_call: TRBV6-2/TRBV6-3
cdr3_aa: CASSYSSTSPYEQYF

d_call: -
v_call: TRBV5-1
cdr3_aa: CASSLAAGPPQETQYF

d_call: TRBD1
v_call: TRBV20-1
cdr3_aa: CSARPIQGADTQYF

d_call: -
v_call: TRBV5-1
cdr3_aa: CASISGSSYNEQFF

d_call: TRBD2
v_call: TRBV29-1
cdr3_aa: CSVASSAGGRGNTQYF

d_call: TRBD1
v_call: TRBV11-2
cdr3_aa: CASSEQGRGTGELFF

d_call: -
v_call: TRBV6-5
cdr3_aa: CASINGGEAFF

d_call: -
v_call: TRBV7-8
cdr3_aa: CASSFYQGGGEQYF

d_call: -
v_call: TRBV5-1
cdr3_aa: CASSLNPSTVGQETQYF

d_call: -
v_call: TRBV6-6
cdr3_aa: CAGGSKASTGFGGYTF

d_call: -
v_call: TRBV20-1
cdr3_aa: CSASFRGAYEQYF

d_call: -
v_call: TRBV20-1
cdr3_aa: CSAAPRTDTYNEQFF

d_call: -
v_call: TRBV20-1
cdr3_aa: CSAKFPGADTQYF

d_call: -
v_call: TRBV7-2
cdr3_aa: CASSLARQIIYEQYF

d_call: -
v_call: TRBV30
cdr3_aa: CAWSTAVEQFF

d_call: -
v_call: TRBV7-9
cdr3_aa: CASSSRTTDTQYF

d_call: TRBD2
v_call: TRBV11-1
cdr3_aa: CASSLARRSLAGGAIQETQYF

d_call: -
v_call: TRBV9
cdr3_aa: CASSVDLGETIYF

d_call: -
v_call: TRBV18
cdr3_aa: CASSPTKSSNNEQFF

d_call: -
v_call: TRBV5-1
cdr3_aa: CASSLDSPDTQYF

d_call: -
v_call: TRBV6-2/TRBV6-3
cdr3_aa: CASSFTLQPHNEHFF

d_call: -
v_call: TRBV12-5
cdr3_aa: CASGLDWNTEAFF

d_call: -
v_call: TRBV5-1
cdr3_aa: CASSLGGETHYGYTF

d_call: TRBD2
v_call: TRBV20-1
cdr3_aa: CSASSTSGVTDTQYF

d_call: TRBD1
v_call: TRBV6-5
cdr3_aa: CASSYFRTLSTGGDETQYF

d_call: -
v_call: TRBV10-3
cdr3_aa: CAIREGEGKNIQYF